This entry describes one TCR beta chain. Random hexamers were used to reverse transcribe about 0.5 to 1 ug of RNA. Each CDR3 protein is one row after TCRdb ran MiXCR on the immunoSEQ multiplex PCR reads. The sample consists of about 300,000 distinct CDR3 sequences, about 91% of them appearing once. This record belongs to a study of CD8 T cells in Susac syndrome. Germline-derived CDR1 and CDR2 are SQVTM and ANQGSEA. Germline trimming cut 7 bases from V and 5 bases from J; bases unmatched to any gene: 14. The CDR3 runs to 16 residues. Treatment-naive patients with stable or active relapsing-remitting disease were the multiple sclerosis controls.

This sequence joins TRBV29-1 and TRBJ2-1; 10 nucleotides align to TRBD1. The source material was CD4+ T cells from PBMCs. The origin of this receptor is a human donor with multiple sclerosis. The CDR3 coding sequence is TGCAGCGGATATGGGACAGGGGAGTTCATAGACAATGAGCAGTTCTTC. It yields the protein CSGYGTGEFIDNEQFF.